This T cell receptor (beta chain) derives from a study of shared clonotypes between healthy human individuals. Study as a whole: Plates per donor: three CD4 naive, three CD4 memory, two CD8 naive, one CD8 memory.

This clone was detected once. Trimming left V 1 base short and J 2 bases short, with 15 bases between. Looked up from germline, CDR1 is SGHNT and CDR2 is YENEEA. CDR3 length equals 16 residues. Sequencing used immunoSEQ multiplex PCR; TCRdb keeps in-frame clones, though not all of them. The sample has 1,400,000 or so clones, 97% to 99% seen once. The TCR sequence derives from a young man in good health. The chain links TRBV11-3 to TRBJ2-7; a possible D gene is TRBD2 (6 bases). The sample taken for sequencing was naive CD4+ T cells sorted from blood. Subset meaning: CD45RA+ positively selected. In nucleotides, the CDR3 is TGTGCCAGCAGCTTAGGGGACGGGAGAGTTCCCTACGAGCAGTACTTC. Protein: CASSLGDGRVPYEQYF.